Below, one T cell receptor beta chain is given with its context. Its antigen is as yet unknown. These data come from a study of shared clonotypes between healthy human individuals. Study at large: Per donor, CD8 memory used one plate, CD8 naive used two, CD4 memory used three and CD4 naive used three.

Study-wide results and caveats: A generally larger estimated richness was seen in naive subsets than in memory subsets.

CDR1 and CDR2 (germline): LNHDA, SQIVND (reference sequence). This CDR3 has 15 residues. V gave up 7 bases and J gave up 4 bases, with 18 bases separating them. Deep-level assay runs were performed. The method was immunoSEQ multiplex PCR; TCRdb's version includes in-frame clones alone and lacks a portion of them. The table includes about 1.1 million clones, 70% to 80% detected once. The sequence was collected from a man aged 18 to 29 in good health. Some clones in this sample may be carry-over from other donors' samples. The sequencing sample was made of memory CD4+ T cells from PBMCs. The subset denotes: CD45RA-negative fraction. The rearrangement links TRBV19 to TRBJ2-3; D may correspond to TRBD1 or TRBD2 (5 bases each). CDR3 sequence: CASTEWGRGADTQYF. The CDR3 region has the DNA TGTGCCAGTACTGAGTGGGGGAGAGGCGCAGATACGCAGTATTTT.